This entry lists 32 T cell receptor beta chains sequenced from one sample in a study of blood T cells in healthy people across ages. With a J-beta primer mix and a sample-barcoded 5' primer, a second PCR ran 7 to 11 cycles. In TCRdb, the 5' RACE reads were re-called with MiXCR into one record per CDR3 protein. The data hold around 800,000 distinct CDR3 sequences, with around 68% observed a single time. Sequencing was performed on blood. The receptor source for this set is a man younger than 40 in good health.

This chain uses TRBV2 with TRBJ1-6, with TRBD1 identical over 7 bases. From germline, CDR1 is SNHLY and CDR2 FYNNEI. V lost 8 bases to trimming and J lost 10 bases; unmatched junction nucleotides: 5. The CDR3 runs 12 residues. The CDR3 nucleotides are TGTGCCAGCTGTACAGGGGTGTCACCCCTCCACTTT. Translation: CASCTGVSPLHF.

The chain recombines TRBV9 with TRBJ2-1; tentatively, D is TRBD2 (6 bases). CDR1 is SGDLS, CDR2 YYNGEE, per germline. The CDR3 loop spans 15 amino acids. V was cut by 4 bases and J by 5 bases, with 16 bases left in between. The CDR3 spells CASSPQAPGDNEQFF. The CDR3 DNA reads TGTGCCAGCAGCCCACAGGCGCCGGGAGACAATGAGCAGTTCTTC.

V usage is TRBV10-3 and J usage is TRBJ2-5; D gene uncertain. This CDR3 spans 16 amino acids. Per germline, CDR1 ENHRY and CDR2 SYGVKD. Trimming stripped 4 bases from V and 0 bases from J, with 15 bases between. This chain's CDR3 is CAISVGPATYQETQYF. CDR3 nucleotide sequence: TGTGCCATCAGTGTGGGTCCAGCGACGTACCAAGAGACCCAGTACTTC.

The CDR3 is CASGTYRESTAVGGETQYF. Here the CDR3 DNA reads TGTGCCAGCGGAACCTACAGGGAATCCACAGCGGTGGGAGGGGAGACCCAGTACTTC. The J gene is TRBJ2-5, the V gene TRBV28; perhaps TRBD2 as D (7 bases). Deletions cut 8 bases from V and 5 bases from J, with 33 bases between. CDR1 and CDR2 from the germline V gene are MDHEN and SYDVKM. The CDR3 is made up of 19 amino acids.

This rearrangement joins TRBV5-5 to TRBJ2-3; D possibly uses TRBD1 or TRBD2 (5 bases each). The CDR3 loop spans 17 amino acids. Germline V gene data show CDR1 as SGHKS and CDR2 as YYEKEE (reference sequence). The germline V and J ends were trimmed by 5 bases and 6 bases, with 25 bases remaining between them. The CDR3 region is CASRSTPPGRNRDTQYF. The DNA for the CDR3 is TGTGCCAGCAGATCTACTCCCCCGGGACGAAATAGGGATACGCAGTATTTT.

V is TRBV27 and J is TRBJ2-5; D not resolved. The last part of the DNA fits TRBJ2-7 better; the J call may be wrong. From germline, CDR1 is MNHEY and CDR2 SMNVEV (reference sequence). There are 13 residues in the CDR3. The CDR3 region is CASSLSPRNEQYF. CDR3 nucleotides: TGTGCCAGCAGTTTATCCCCCCGCAACGAGCAGTACTTC.

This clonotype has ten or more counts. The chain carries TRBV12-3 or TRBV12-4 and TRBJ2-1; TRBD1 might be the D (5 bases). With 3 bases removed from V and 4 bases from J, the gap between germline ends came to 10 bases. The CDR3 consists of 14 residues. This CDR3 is CASSFDRKYNEQFF. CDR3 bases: TGTGCCAGCAGTTTTGACAGAAAGTACAATGAGCAGTTCTTC.

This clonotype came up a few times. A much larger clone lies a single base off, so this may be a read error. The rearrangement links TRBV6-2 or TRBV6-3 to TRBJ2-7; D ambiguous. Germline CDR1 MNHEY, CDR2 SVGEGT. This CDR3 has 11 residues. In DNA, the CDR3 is TGTGCCAGCAGCGACTCCCACGAGCAGTACTTC. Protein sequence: CASSDSHEQYF.

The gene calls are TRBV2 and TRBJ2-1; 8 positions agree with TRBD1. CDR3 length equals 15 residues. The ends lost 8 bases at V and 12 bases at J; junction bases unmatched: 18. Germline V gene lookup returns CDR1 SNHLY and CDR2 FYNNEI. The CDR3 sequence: CASLEGRDRYNRQFF. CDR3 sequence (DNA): TGTGCCAGCCTTGAGGGTCGGGACAGGTACAATCGGCAGTTCTTC.

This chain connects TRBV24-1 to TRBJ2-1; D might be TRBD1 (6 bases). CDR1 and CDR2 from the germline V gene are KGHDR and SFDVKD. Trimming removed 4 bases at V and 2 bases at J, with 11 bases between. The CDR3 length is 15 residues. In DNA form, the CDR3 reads TGTGCCACCAGTGAGGGACACTTAACCTACAATGAGCAGTTCTTC. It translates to CATSEGHLTYNEQFF.

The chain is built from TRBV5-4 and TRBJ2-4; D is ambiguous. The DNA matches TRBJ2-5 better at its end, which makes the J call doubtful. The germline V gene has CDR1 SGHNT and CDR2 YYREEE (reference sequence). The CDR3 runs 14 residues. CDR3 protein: CASSMGVFQETQYF. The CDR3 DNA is TGTGCCAGCAGCATGGGCGTATTCCAAGAGACCCAGTACTTC.

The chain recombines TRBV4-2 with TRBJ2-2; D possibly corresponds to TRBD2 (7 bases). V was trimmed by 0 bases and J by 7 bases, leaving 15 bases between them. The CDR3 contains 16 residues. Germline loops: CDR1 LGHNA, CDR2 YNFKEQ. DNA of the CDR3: TGTGCCAGCAGCCAAGATCGAGGGGGGGCCGGCGGGGAGCTGTTTTTT. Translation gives CASSQDRGGAGGELFF.

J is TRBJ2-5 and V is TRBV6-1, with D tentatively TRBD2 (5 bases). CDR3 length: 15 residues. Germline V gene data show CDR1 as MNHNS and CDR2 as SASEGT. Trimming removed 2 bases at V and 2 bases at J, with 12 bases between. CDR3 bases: TGTGCCAGCAGTGAATGGAAGCGGTCACAAGAGACCCAGTACTTC. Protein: CASSEWKRSQETQYF.

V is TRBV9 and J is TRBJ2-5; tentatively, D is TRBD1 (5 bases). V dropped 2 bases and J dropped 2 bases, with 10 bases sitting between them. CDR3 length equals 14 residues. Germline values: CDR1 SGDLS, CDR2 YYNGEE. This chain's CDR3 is CASSVLDTQETQYF. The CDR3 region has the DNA TGTGCCAGCAGCGTTCTGGACACGCAAGAGACCCAGTACTTC.

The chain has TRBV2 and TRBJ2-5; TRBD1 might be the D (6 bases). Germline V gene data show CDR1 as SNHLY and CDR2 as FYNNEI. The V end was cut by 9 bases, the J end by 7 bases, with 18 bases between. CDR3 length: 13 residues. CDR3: CARLQGLGGTQYF. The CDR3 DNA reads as TGTGCCAGATTACAGGGTTTAGGCGGGACCCAGTACTTC.

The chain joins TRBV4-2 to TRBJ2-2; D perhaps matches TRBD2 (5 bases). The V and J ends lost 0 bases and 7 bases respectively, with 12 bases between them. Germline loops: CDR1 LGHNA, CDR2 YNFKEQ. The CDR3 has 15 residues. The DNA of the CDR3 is TGTGCCAGCAGCCAAGAATGGAACGGGGTCGGGGAGCTGTTTTTT. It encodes CASSQEWNGVGELFF.

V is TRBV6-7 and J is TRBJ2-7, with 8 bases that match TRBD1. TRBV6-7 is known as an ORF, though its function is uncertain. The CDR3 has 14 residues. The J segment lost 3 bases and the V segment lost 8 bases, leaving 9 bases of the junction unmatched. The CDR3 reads CASFGTGGNYEQYF. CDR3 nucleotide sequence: TGTGCCAGCTTCGGGACAGGCGGAAACTACGAGCAGTACTTC.

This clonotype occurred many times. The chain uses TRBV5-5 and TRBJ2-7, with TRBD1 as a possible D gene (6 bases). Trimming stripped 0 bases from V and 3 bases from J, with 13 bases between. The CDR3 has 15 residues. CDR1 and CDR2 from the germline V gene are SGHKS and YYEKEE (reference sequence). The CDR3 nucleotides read TGTGCCAGCAGCTTGGCCTTGGGGGCGAACTACGAGCAGTACTTC. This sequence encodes CASSLALGANYEQYF.

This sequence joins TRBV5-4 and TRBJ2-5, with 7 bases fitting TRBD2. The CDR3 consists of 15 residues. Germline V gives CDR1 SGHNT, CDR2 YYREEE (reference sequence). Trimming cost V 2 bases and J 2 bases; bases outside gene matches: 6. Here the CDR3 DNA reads TGTGCCAGCAGCTTCCCCGGACTAGGGCAAGAGACCCAGTACTTC. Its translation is CASSFPGLGQETQYF. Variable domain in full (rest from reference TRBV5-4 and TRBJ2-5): ETGVTQSPTHLIKTRGQQVTLRCSSQSGHNTVSWYQQALGQGPQFIFQYYREEENGRGNFPPRFSGLQFPNYSSELNVNALELDDSALYLCASSFPGLGQETQYFGPGTRLLVL.

CDR3 amino acids: CATSDFPGGEAFF. For the CDR3, the DNA is TGTGCCACCAGTGATTTCCCAGGGGGCGAAGCTTTCTTT. The gene calls are TRBV24-1 and TRBJ1-1; 8 positions match TRBD1. CDR1 is KGHDR and CDR2 is SFDVKD in the germline V gene. This CDR3 has 13 amino acids. Losses at the gene ends were 1 base for V and 8 bases for J; bases not matched to a gene: 2.

This CDR3 is CSALALSSYEQYF. CDR3 sequence (DNA): TGCAGTGCTTTAGCCCTGAGCTCCTACGAGCAGTACTTC. The gene calls are TRBV20-1 and TRBJ2-7, with no clear D. Between the trimmed V and J ends, which lost 5 bases and 0 bases, there was a span of 11 bases. Germline V gene data show CDR1 as DFQATT and CDR2 as SNEGSKA (reference sequence). The length of the CDR3 is 13 residues.

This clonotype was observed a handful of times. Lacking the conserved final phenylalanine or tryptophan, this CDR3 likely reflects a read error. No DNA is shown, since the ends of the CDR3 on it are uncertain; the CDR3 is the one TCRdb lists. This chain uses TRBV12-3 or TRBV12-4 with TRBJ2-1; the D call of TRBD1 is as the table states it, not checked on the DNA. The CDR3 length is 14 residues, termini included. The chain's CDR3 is CASSFAPDRYTFGS.

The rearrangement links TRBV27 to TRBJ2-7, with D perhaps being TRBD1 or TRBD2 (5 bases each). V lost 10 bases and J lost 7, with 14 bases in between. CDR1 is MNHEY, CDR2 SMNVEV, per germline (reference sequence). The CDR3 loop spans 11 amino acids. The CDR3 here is CATKGPAEQYF. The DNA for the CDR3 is TGTGCCACCAAGGGACCGGCGGAGCAGTACTTC.

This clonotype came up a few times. The DNA for the CDR3 is TGTGCCAGCAGCTTAGAGGGTGGGGCACTGAACTATGGCTACACCTTC. Its protein product is CASSLEGGALNYGYTF. V usage is TRBV7-8 and J usage is TRBJ1-2; tentative D call: TRBD1 (5 bases). Germline V gives CDR1 SGHVS, CDR2 FQNEAQ. V was pared by 1 base and J by 2 bases, with 14 bases between. The CDR3 runs 16 residues.

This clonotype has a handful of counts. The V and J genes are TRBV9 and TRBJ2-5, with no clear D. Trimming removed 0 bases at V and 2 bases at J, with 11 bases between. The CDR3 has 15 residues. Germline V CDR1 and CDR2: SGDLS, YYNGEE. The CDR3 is CASSVEAAIQETQYF. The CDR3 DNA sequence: TGTGCCAGCAGCGTAGAGGCGGCAATTCAAGAGACCCAGTACTTC.

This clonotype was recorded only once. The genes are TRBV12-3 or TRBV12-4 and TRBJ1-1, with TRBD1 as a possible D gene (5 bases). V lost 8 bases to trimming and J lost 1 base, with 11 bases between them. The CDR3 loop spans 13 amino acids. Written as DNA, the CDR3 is TGTGCCAGCCAGGGAGGGCGGAACACTGAAGCTTTCTTT. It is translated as CASQGGRNTEAFF.

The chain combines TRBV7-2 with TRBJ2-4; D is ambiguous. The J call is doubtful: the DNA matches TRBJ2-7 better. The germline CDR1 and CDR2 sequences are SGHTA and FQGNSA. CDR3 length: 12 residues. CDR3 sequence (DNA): TGTGCCAGCAGCTTCGCAGACTACGAGCAGTACTTC. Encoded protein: CASSFADYEQYF.

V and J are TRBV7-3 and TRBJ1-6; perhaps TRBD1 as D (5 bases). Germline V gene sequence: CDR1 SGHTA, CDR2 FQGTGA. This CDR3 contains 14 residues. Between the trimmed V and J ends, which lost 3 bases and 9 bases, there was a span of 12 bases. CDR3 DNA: TGTGCCAGCAGCTTGGGGGGTCCGGCTTCACCCCTCCACTTT. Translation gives CASSLGGPASPLHF.

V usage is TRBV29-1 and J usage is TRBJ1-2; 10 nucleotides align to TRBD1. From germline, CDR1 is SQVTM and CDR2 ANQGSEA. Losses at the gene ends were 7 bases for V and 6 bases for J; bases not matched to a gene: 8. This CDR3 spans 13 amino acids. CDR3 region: CSAMTGGEDGYTF. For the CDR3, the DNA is TGCAGCGCGATGACAGGGGGCGAGGATGGCTACACCTTC.

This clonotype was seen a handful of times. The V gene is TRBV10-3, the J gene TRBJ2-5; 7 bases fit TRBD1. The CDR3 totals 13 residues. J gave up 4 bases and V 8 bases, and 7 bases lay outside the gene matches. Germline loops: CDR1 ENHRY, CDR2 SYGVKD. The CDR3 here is CAIRDRVRETQYF. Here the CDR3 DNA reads TGTGCCATCCGAGACAGGGTGCGAGAGACCCAGTACTTC.

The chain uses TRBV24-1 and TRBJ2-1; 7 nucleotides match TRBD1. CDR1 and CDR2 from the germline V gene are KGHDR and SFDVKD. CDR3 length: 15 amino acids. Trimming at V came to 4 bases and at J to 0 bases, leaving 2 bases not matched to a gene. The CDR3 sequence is CATSDAGGSYNEQFF. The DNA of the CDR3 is TGTGCCACCAGTGACGCAGGGGGCTCCTACAATGAGCAGTTCTTC.

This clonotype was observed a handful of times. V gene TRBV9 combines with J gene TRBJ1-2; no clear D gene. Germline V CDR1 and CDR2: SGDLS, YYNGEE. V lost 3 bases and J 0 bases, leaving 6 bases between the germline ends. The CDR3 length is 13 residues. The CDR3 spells CASSGSANYGYTF. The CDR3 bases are TGTGCCAGCAGCGGTTCAGCTAACTATGGCTACACCTTC.